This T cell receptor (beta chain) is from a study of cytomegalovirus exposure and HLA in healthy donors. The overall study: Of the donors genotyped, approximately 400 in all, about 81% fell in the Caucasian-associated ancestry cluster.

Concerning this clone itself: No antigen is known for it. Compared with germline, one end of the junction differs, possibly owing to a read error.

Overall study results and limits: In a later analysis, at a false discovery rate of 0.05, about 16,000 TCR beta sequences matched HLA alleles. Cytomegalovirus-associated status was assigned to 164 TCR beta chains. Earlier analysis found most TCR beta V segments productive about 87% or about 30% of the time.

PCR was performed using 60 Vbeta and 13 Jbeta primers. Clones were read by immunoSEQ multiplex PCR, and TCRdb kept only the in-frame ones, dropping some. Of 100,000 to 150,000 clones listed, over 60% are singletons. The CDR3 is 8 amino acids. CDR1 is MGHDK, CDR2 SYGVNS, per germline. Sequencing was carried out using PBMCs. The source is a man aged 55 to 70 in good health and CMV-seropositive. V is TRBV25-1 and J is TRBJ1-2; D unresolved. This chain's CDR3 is CASPVFAF. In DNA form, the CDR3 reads TGTGCCAGCCCCGTCTTTGCCTTC.